A selection of T cell receptor beta chains follows, all from one sample in a study of T cells in lung cancer brain metastases. The protocol was immunoSEQ multiplex PCR, while the TCRdb copy is restricted to in-frame clones and leaves out a portion. Among some 2,500 clones listed, about 90% were seen once. Sequencing was performed on tumor tissue from the primary lung tumor. These receptors originate from a man between 65 and 85 years old with non-small cell lung cancer. Both conserved end residues are part of each CDR3. Each record gives: clone size, D gene, V gene, J gene, CDR3 protein, CDR3 DNA. A D gene is named only where the DNA matches it firmly. Only part of the rows carry a size: once, few, many, or a class if the clone is expanded.

once	.	TRBV25-1	TRBJ2-7	CASRNSPYEQYF	TGTGCCAGCCGAAACAGCCCCTACGAGCAGTACTTC
.	.	TRBV5-1	TRBJ1-2	CASSLDGDYGYTF	TGCGCCAGCAGCTTGGACGGGGACTATGGCTACACCTTC
few	.	TRBV13	TRBJ2-7	CASSLEPYEQYF	TGTGCCAGCAGCTTAGAACCCTACGAGCAGTACTTC
.	.	TRBV12-5	TRBJ2-3	CASGSSGTSSQYF	TGTGCTAGTGGGTCCTCCGGGACGTCCTCGCAGTATTTT
.	.	TRBV7-2	TRBJ2-3	CASSSSRDTDTQYF	TGTGCCAGCAGCTCGTCGAGGGACACAGATACGCAGTATTTT
.	TRBD2	TRBV28	TRBJ2-3	CASSLAGGPLVSTDTQYF	TGTGCCAGCAGTTTAGCGGGGGGGCCTTTAGTCAGCACAGATACGCAGTATTTT
.	TRBD1	TRBV29-1	TRBJ1-1	CSVRQGLNTEAFF	TGCAGCGTCCGACAGGGCCTGAACACTGAAGCTTTCTTT
.	TRBD1	TRBV7-9	TRBJ2-6	CAPGQGIAGANVLTF	TGTGCGCCAGGACAGGGTATAGCTGGGGCCAACGTCCTAACTTTC
.	TRBD1	TRBV5-1	TRBJ2-1	CASSSDRSSSYNEQFF	TGCGCCAGCAGTTCGGACAGGTCGAGCTCCTACAATGAGCAATTCTTC
.	TRBD2	TRBV5-5	TRBJ2-7	CASSALAGALSYEQYF	TGTGCCAGCAGCGCCTTAGCGGGGGCCCTCTCCTACGAGCAGTACTTC
few	TRBD1	TRBV5-1	TRBJ2-1	CASSWTGLNEQFF	TGCGCCAGCAGCTGGACAGGGCTAAATGAGCAGTTCTTC
once	TRBD2	TRBV7-8	TRBJ2-1	CASSLTSGVRRGSEQFF	TGTGCCAGCAGCCTGACTAGCGGGGTCAGGAGGGGAAGTGAGCAGTTCTTC
.	.	TRBV10-1	TRBJ2-1	CASSESFPPCPTPVEQFF	TGCGCCAGCAGTGAGTCGTTTCCGCCATGCCCCACCCCGGTTGAGCAGTTCTTC
.	.	TRBV18	TRBJ2-1	CASSPPLPPVISYNEQFF	TGTGCCAGCTCACCACCTCTGCCACCGGTAATATCCTACAATGAGCAGTTCTTC
.	TRBD1	TRBV7-8	TRBJ1-5	CASSFGDRGPNQPQHF	TGTGCCAGCAGCTTTGGGGACAGGGGGCCCAATCAGCCCCAGCATTTT
.	TRBD1	TRBV7-9	TRBJ1-1	CASSFEGTGAEAFF	TGTGCCAGCAGCTTCGAGGGGACAGGGGCTGAAGCTTTCTTT
.	TRBD1	TRBV30	TRBJ2-1	CAWSPPGGRRDEQFF	TGTGCCTGGAGTCCCCCAGGGGGCCGAAGGGATGAGCAGTTCTTC
.	.	TRBV6-1	TRBJ1-1	CASSERAGAGMNTEAFF	TGTGCCAGCAGTGAGCGAGCAGGGGCCGGCATGAACACTGAAGCTTTTTTT
.	TRBD2	TRBV6-5	TRBJ2-1	CASSSRTSGLEQFF	TGTGCCAGCAGTTCGAGGACTAGCGGGCTTGAGCAGTTCTTC
.	TRBD2	TRBV4-3	TRBJ2-1	CASSPGTSGGFNEQFF	TGCGCCAGCAGCCCGGGGACTAGCGGGGGTTTCAATGAGCAGTTCTTC
.	.	TRBV6-5	TRBJ2-1	CASSPGPTRNEQFF	TGTGCCAGCAGTCCGGGACCGACGAGAAATGAGCAGTTCTTC
.	.	TRBV18	TRBJ2-5	CASSPNLQETQYF	TGTGCCAGCTCACCAAATCTCCAAGAGACCCAGTACTTC
.	.	TRBV6-1	TRBJ1-2	CASSERKGSGYGYTF	TGTGCCAGCAGTGAACGGAAAGGGTCCGGCTATGGCTACACCTTC
once	TRBD2	TRBV7-2	TRBJ2-3	CASSSRLAGSTDTQYF	TGTGCCAGCAGCTCCCGACTAGCGGGGAGCACAGATACGCAGTATTTT
.	.	TRBV7-3	TRBJ2-2	CASSPKVNTGELFF	TGTGCCAGCAGCCCCAAGGTGAACACCGGGGAGCTGTTTTTT
.	TRBD2	TRBV6-1	TRBJ2-5	CASSGHSGSSGKTQYF	TGTGCCAGCAGTGGCCATAGCGGGAGCTCGGGGAAGACCCAGTACTTC
.	.	TRBV6-5	TRBJ1-1	CASSYISATEAFF	TGTGCCAGCAGTTACATCTCCGCTACTGAAGCTTTCTTT
.	.	TRBV30	TRBJ1-5	CAWSWGGNQPQHF	TGTGCCTGGAGTTGGGGCGGGAATCAGCCCCAGCATTTT
once	TRBD1	TRBV19	TRBJ2-7	CASRVGTGSSYEQYF	TGTGCCAGTAGAGTCGGGACAGGGAGCTCCTACGAGCAGTACTTC
.	.	TRBV7-9	TRBJ1-1	CASQSPETEAFF	TGTGCCAGCCAATCCCCGGAGACTGAAGCTTTCTTT
.	.	TRBV5-6	TRBJ2-4	CASRGDRGGRQYF	TGTGCCAGCCGCGGTGACAGGGGAGGGCGTCAGTACTTC
.	TRBD1	TRBV9	TRBJ1-5	CASSVDPGQGSNQPQHF	TGTGCCAGCAGCGTAGACCCTGGACAGGGCAGCAATCAGCCCCAGCATTTT
.	TRBD1	TRBV30	TRBJ1-1	CARSGTANTEAFF	TGTGCCCGGTCCGGGACAGCGAACACTGAAGCTTTCTTT
.	.	TRBV11-2	TRBJ2-3	CASSLRYSSSTDTQYF	TGTGCCAGCAGCTTAAGGTATTCGTCTAGCACAGATACGCAGTATTTT